The rows below give T cell receptor beta chains drawn from one sample of a study of Ad26.COV2.S vaccination and SARS-CoV-2 variants. Generated by immunoSEQ multiplex PCR, the TCRdb table keeps only in-frame clones and is missing some. Of over 130,000 clones listed, 70% to 90% were seen once; the top ten hold 5%. The sequences come from peripheral blood, collected after recovery from COVID-19. These receptors were collected from a human donor who had recovered from COVID-19. Each CDR3 is given with its conserved first and last residue. The D gene is left open where the match is weak. Not all rows give a size; the values are once, few, many and, for expanded clones, a class.

v_call,cdr3_length,d_call,clone_size,j_call,cdr3_aa,cdr3_nt
TRBV2,14,-,-,TRBJ1-1,CASKSRAYDTEAFF,TGTGCCAGCAAATCTAGAGCGTACGACACTGAAGCTTTCTTT
TRBV2,10,-,-,TRBJ2-5,CASARQSAYF,TGTGCCAGCGCTAGACAGAGCGCGTACTTC
TRBV14,14,-,-,TRBJ1-2,CASSQDLEGYGYTF,TGTGCCAGCAGCCAAGATCTGGAGGGCTATGGCTACACCTTC
TRBV5-4,11,-,-,TRBJ2-5,CASSAGETQYF,TGTGCCAGCAGCGCCGGTGAGACCCAGTACTTC
TRBV7-2,13,-,once,TRBJ1-1,CASSFKQGGEAFF,TGTGCCAGCAGCTTCAAACAGGGAGGGGAAGCTTTCTTT
TRBV7-9,15,-,-,TRBJ1-2,CASSPPGTLGYGYTF,TGTGCCAGCAGTCCCCCTGGGACCCTCGGTTATGGCTACACCTTC
TRBV18,15,TRBD1,-,TRBJ2-3,CASSLQGASTDTQYF,TGTGCCAGCTCACTTCAGGGGGCGAGCACAGATACGCAGTATTTT
TRBV6-5,14,TRBD1,-,TRBJ1-5,CASRGQGFNQPQHF,TGTGCCAGCAGAGGACAGGGTTTCAATCAGCCCCAGCATTTT
TRBV5-1,14,TRBD1,-,TRBJ1-4,CASSTRDSNEKLFF,TGCGCCAGCAGCACCCGGGACAGTAATGAAAAACTGTTTTTT
TRBV5-4,16,-,-,TRBJ2-2,CASSLLGDVPPGELFF,TGTGCCAGCAGCTTGCTGGGGGACGTCCCTCCCGGGGAGCTGTTTTTT
TRBV14,15,-,once,TRBJ2-2,CASSQGLLRTGELFF,TGTGCCAGCAGCCAAGGGCTTTTGAGAACCGGGGAGCTGTTTTTT
TRBV7-9,11,-,-,TRBJ2-3,CASSRDPTQYF,TGTGCCAGCAGCCGTGACCCAACGCAGTATTTT
TRBV9,15,-,few,TRBJ1-3,CASSVETTTGNTIYF,TGTGCCAGCAGCGTAGAGACAACAACTGGAAACACCATATATTTT
TRBV29-1,13,TRBD1,-,TRBJ1-1,CSARTGSNTEAFF,TGCAGCGCACGGACAGGCTCGAACACTGAAGCTTTCTTT
TRBV5-1,15,-,-,TRBJ2-6,CASSLTGAGANVLTF,TGCGCCAGCAGCTTGACCGGCGCGGGGGCCAACGTCCTGACTTTC
TRBV6-2/TRBV6-3,17,-,-,TRBJ1-6,CASSYFRPDPFNSPLHF,TGTGCCAGCAGTTACTTTCGACCCGATCCTTTTAATTCACCCCTCCACTTT